These 18 T cell receptor beta chains came from one sample sequenced in a study of CD4 T cells in relation to SARS-CoV-2 and coronaviruses. Their antigens remain unidentified. The unexposed donors gave CD4+ T cells in about 2010-2019, prior to COVID-19. CD4+ T cells were isolated from the cells after more than nine days of culture. Method: immunoSEQ multiplex PCR; TCRdb's copy keeps in-frame clones and lacks some. The repertoire holds more than 25,000 clones, with roughly 78% as singletons. The specimen sequenced was CD4+ T cells from PBMCs, cultured in vitro. The receptors were gathered from a human donor in good health.

The rearrangement links TRBV9 to TRBJ2-1; 8 nucleotides match TRBD2. Germline-derived CDR1 and CDR2 are SGDLS and YYNGEE. V lost 4 bases to trimming and J lost 9 bases; unmatched junction nucleotides: 15. This CDR3 is built from 16 residues. The CDR3 is CASSPGGLAGLIEQFF. Written as DNA, the CDR3 is TGTGCCAGCAGCCCGGGGGGGCTAGCGGGTCTTATTGAGCAGTTCTTC. Variable domain in full (rest from reference TRBV9 and TRBJ2-1): DSGVTQTPKHLITATGQRVTLRCSPRSGDLSVYWYQQSLDQGLQFLIQYYNGEERAKGNILERFSAQQFPDLHSELNLSSLELGDSALYFCASSPGGLAGLIEQFFGPGTRLTVL.

The chain uses TRBV7-8 and TRBJ2-3; possibly TRBD1 for D (5 bases). The length of the CDR3 is 15 residues. Germline CDR1 and CDR2: SGHVS and FQNEAQ. Between the trimmed V and J ends, which lost 5 bases and 6 bases, there was a span of 18 bases. This CDR3 reads CASSRARVRLDTQYF. CDR3 DNA sequence: TGTGCCAGCAGCCGGGCCAGGGTCCGGCTGGATACGCAGTATTTT.

The chain recombines TRBV30 with TRBJ2-1; D is ambiguous. Per the germline V gene, CDR1 is GTSNPN and CDR2 is SVGIG (reference sequence). V gave up 3 bases and J gave up 2 bases, with 11 bases separating them. The CDR3 has 14 amino acids. The CDR3 DNA reads as TGTGCCTGGAGCCGAGCGCTCCCCTACAATGAGCAGTTCTTC. The encoded protein is CAWSRALPYNEQFF.

The V and J genes are TRBV5-1 and TRBJ2-5; 7 bases match TRBD1. Per the germline V gene, CDR1 is SGHRS and CDR2 is YFSETQ. CDR3 length: 14 residues. The ends lost 2 bases at V and 1 base at J; junction bases unmatched: 2. CDR3 protein: CASSFRDSQETQYF. DNA for the CDR3: TGCGCCAGCAGCTTCCGGGACAGCCAAGAGACCCAGTACTTC.

The rearrangement uses TRBV7-9 and TRBJ1-1; 7 bases are a match to TRBD1. Looked up from germline, CDR1 is SEHNR and CDR2 is FQNEAQ (reference sequence). The CDR3 has 14 residues. The V and J ends lost 5 bases and 5 bases, in that order; junction bases with no gene match: 8. The CDR3 loop is CASSADRVGTEAFF. The CDR3 DNA is TGTGCCAGCAGCGCCGACAGGGTTGGTACTGAAGCTTTCTTT.

This chain connects TRBV2 to TRBJ2-2, with unresolved D. Germline CDR1 and CDR2: SNHLY and FYNNEI. Trimming cost V 7 bases and J 5 bases, with 17 bases left between them. This CDR3 spans 15 amino acids. CDR3 DNA: TGTGCCAGCACTCCGATCAAAAAAGGGACCGGGGAGCTGTTTTTT. This codes for CASTPIKKGTGELFF.

The chain combines TRBV7-9 with TRBJ1-4; D is undetermined. Germline V gene lookup returns CDR1 SEHNR and CDR2 FQNEAQ (reference sequence). The CDR3 length is 15 residues. Trimming took 1 base from V and 0 from J, leaving 6 bases between them. The CDR3 spells CASSLVVPTNEKLFF. The CDR3, as DNA: TGTGCCAGCAGCTTAGTGGTTCCAACTAATGAAAAACTGTTTTTT.

The rearrangement joins TRBV27 to TRBJ1-2; D is undetermined. The germline V gene encodes CDR1 MNHEY and CDR2 SMNVEV (reference sequence). This CDR3 has 13 residues. V was pared by 2 bases and J by 1 base, with 5 bases between. Here the CDR3 reads CASSLRLNYGYTF. The CDR3 nucleotides are TGTGCCAGCAGTTTAAGGCTTAACTATGGCTACACCTTC.

This clone was seen just once. The chain joins TRBV28 to TRBJ2-1; D is uncertain. Trimming shortened V by 10 bases and J by 8 bases, and 21 bases separated the two germline ends. This CDR3 is 14 amino acids long. From germline, CDR1 is MDHEN and CDR2 SYDVKM. CDR3 loop: CAMTPSAAGYEQFF. The CDR3 DNA reads TGTGCCATGACGCCCAGCGCGGCCGGATATGAGCAGTTCTTC.

The genes are TRBV7-2 and TRBJ2-7, with D tentatively TRBD1 (6 bases). With 4 bases removed from V and 2 bases from J, the gap between germline ends came to 15 bases. The V gene's germline CDR1 is SGHTA and CDR2 FQGNSA. CDR3 length equals 15 residues. CDR3 sequence: CASSSIPTGPYEQYF. For the CDR3, the DNA is TGTGCCAGCAGCTCCATCCCCACAGGGCCCTACGAGCAGTACTTC.

The chain uses TRBV9 and TRBJ2-7; D is possibly TRBD1 (6 bases). Per the germline V gene, CDR1 is SGDLS and CDR2 is YYNGEE. The CDR3 is 14 amino acids. V gave up 5 bases and J gave up 2 bases, with 14 bases separating them. The CDR3: CASSRDMGAYEQYF. The CDR3 DNA is TGTGCCAGCAGTAGGGACATGGGTGCCTACGAGCAGTACTTC.

The V call is TRBV30, the J call TRBJ2-7; the D gene is possibly TRBD2 (6 bases). The CDR3 is 14 residues long. The ends were cut back, 6 bases at V and 5 bases at J, with 20 bases in the middle. Germline loops: CDR1 GTSNPN, CDR2 SVGIG (reference sequence). Here the CDR3 DNA reads TGTGCCTGCCCCAGGCAGGGCGGCGGGAACGAGCAGTACTTC. As protein: CACPRQGGGNEQYF.

V usage is TRBV7-6 and J usage is TRBJ2-2, with 12 bases identical to TRBD2. V lost 6 bases and J lost 3; bases outside the gene matches: 2. Germline-derived CDR1 and CDR2 are SGHVS and FNYEAQ. The CDR3 spans 15 residues. The CDR3 DNA is TGTGCCAGCAGTGCTAGCGGGGGGGACACCGGGGAGCTGTTTTTT. Residues: CASSASGGDTGELFF.

V is TRBV7-9 and J is TRBJ2-2; 9 bases align to TRBD2. The V gene end was trimmed by 8 bases and the J gene end by 3 bases; junction bases not matched to a gene: 10. Germline V gene sequence: CDR1 SEHNR, CDR2 FQNEAQ (reference sequence). This CDR3 region has 16 residues. The CDR3: CASPQNSGRDTGELFF. Written as DNA, the CDR3 is TGTGCCAGCCCACAGAATAGCGGGAGAGACACCGGGGAGCTGTTTTTT.

This rearrangement joins TRBV27 to TRBJ1-5; maybe TRBD1 (5 bases). V was trimmed by 3 bases and J by 5 bases, leaving 8 bases between them. This CDR3 is built from 13 residues. Per germline, CDR1 MNHEY and CDR2 SMNVEV (reference sequence). The CDR3 sequence: CASSFQGDQPQHF. CDR3 in DNA: TGTGCCAGCAGTTTCCAGGGAGATCAGCCCCAGCATTTT.

Worth noting for this clone: At one end the junction does not follow the germline gene, possibly because of a read error. Here the CDR3 reads CASSEGLAGSTDTQYF. The CDR3 DNA is TGTGCCAGCAGCGAAGGACTAGCGGGGAGCACAGATACGCAGTATTTT. The rearrangement uses TRBV2 and TRBJ2-3, with 12 bases matching TRBD2. The V gene's germline CDR1 is SNHLY and CDR2 FYNNEI. The CDR3 length is 16 residues.

This sequence joins TRBV6-1 and TRBJ2-1, with TRBD2 matching over 9 bases. With 6 bases clipped from V and 0 bases from J, the junction kept 6 bases outside the gene matches. CDR3 size: 16 residues. Germline values: CDR1 MNHNS, CDR2 SASEGT. CDR3 amino acids: CASSEPGLASYNEQFF. The CDR3 DNA is TGTGCCAGCAGCGAACCGGGACTAGCCTCCTACAATGAGCAGTTCTTC.

The gene calls are TRBV19 and TRBJ1-2, with 7 bases identical to TRBD1. V was pared by 11 bases and J by 8 bases, with 11 bases of the junction left unmatched. The V gene's germline CDR1 is LNHDA and CDR2 SQIVND (reference sequence). CDR3 length: 12 residues. The CDR3: CASRVGGWGYTF. For the CDR3, the DNA is TGTGCCTCCAGGGTAGGGGGCTGGGGCTACACCTTC.